The 10 T cell receptor beta chains in this list originate from one sample, sequenced in a study of shared clonotypes between healthy human individuals (dated by TCRdb to between 2020 and 2021). Receptor amplification or capture employed the immunoSEQ multiplex PCR assay. The immuneACCESS repertoire file appears here via TCRdb, limited to in-frame rearrangements. These files lack a portion of the clones; in checked studies, under half of the deficit traces to unresolved V genes, and the cause of the others is not known. Present in this sample are millions of clones, 85% to 95% of which were seen just once. Under 0.15% of the sample comes from the top ten. Sequencing used naive CD4+ T cells sorted from blood. The label giving this sample's cell subset or site can be read as: CD45RA+ positively selected. These TCRs come from a man between 18 and 29 years old in good health.

The chain employs TRBV6-6 and TRBJ1-5, with unresolved D. V dropped 8 bases and J dropped 6 bases, with 11 bases sitting between them. Germline lookup yields CDR1 MNHNY and CDR2 SVGAGI (reference sequence). The CDR3 consists of 12 residues. The CDR3 coding sequence is TGTGCCAGCCAAGAGTCCCTTCAGCCCCAGCATTTT. Its translation: CASQESLQPQHF.

Concerning this clone itself: Distinct nucleotide sequences in the sample also encode this CDR3. The gene calls are TRBV7-6 and TRBJ1-2; weak D call: TRBD1 (5 bases). Trimming shortened V by 1 base and J by 1 base, and 7 bases separated the two germline ends. The CDR3 spans 14 residues. The germline CDR1 and CDR2 sequences are SGHVS and FNYEAQ. The CDR3 here is CASSLGGLNYGYTF. DNA for the CDR3: TGTGCCAGCAGCTTAGGGGGACTTAACTATGGCTACACCTTC.

Of note for this clone: Being one base from a much bigger clone, this may be a read error. The rearrangement joins TRBV2 to TRBJ2-7; no clear D gene. Per germline, CDR1 SNHLY and CDR2 FYNNEI. This CDR3 is 11 amino acids long. Trimming stripped 5 bases from V and 4 bases from J, with 6 bases between. The CDR3 DNA reads as TGTGCCAGCAGTAAGGAGTACGAGCAGTACTTC. Encoded protein: CASSKEYEQYF.

With regard to this clone: A much larger clone is a single base away; this may be a read error. The chain has TRBV7-9 and TRBJ2-2; D gene unclear. The CDR3 sequence is 14 residues long. The germline V gene has CDR1 SEHNR and CDR2 FQNEAQ (reference sequence). In DNA, the CDR3 is TGTGCCAGCGGCTTAGAAGCCCTCCTCGGGGAGCTGTTTTTT. This sequence encodes CASGLEALLGELFF.

The gene calls are TRBV6-5 and TRBJ1-4, with D possibly matching TRBD1 (6 bases). The germline CDR1 and CDR2 sequences are MNHEY and SVGAGI. The CDR3 is made up of 15 amino acids. Between the trimmed V and J ends, which lost 5 bases and 2 bases, there was a span of 12 bases. DNA of the CDR3: TGTGCCAGCAGTAGAGACACAGGGACTAATGAAAAACTGTTTTTT. Its protein product is CASSRDTGTNEKLFF.

This chain joins TRBV4-3 and TRBJ2-2; no firm D call. The CDR3 covers 14 residues. The V and J ends lost 0 bases and 7 bases respectively, with 9 bases between them. Germline values: CDR1 LGHNA, CDR2 YSLEER. DNA of the CDR3: TGCGCCAGCAGCCAAGAGCATAGAATCGGGGAGCTGTTTTTT. Protein sequence: CASSQEHRIGELFF.

The chain uses TRBV14 and TRBJ1-1; D may be TRBD1 (5 bases). V was cut by 4 bases and J by 6 bases, with 18 bases left in between. The length of the CDR3 is 15 residues. From germline, CDR1 is SGHDN and CDR2 FVKESK. As DNA, the CDR3 is TGTGCCAGCAGCCGGGCAGGGAGGGTGATAGCTGAAGCTTTCTTT. Amino acid sequence: CASSRAGRVIAEAFF.

The rearrangement uses TRBV4-1 and TRBJ1-4, with unresolved D. The CDR3 spans 14 residues. From germline, CDR1 is MGHRA and CDR2 YSYEKL. V gave up 5 bases and J gave up 8 bases, with 15 bases separating them. The CDR3 sequence is CASSDRAKREKLFF. As DNA, the CDR3 is TGCGCCAGCAGCGACCGGGCCAAGAGGGAAAAACTGTTTTTT.

The DNA of the CDR3 is TGTGCCAGCAGCGCGAACAGGGGGTCCTCTGGGGCCAACGTCCTGACTTTC. The encoded protein is CASSANRGSSGANVLTF. The chain carries TRBV27 and TRBJ2-6; 8 nucleotides agree with TRBD1. Losses at the gene ends were 6 bases for V and 0 bases for J; bases not matched to a gene: 7. CDR1 MNHEY and CDR2 SMNVEV come from the germline V gene (reference sequence). The CDR3 runs to 17 residues.

The sample holds a few counts of this clone. The V call is TRBV10-3, the J call TRBJ1-6; D unresolved. The CDR3 contains 12 residues. Germline V lookup: CDR1 ENHRY, CDR2 SYGVKD. V lost 3 bases and J lost 13, with 10 bases in between. The CDR3 nucleotides are TGTGCCATCAGTGACATACCGGGGCCCCTCCACTTT. Protein product: CAISDIPGPLHF.